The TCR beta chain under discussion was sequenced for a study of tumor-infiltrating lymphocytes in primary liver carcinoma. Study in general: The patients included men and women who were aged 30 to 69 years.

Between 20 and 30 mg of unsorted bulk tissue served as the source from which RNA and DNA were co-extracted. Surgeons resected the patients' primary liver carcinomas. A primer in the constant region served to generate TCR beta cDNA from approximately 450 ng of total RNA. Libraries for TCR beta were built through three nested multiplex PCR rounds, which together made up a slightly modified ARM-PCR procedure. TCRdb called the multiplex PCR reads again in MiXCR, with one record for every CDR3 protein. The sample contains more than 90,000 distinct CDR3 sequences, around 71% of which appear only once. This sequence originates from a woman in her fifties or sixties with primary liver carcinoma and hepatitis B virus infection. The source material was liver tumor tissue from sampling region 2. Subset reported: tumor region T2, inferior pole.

This chain's CDR3 is CASRRDIDYSPLHF. The CDR3 DNA sequence: TGTGCCAGCAGGCGGGACATTGACTATTCACCCCTCCACTTT. The V call is TRBV5-5, the J call TRBJ1-6; possible D gene TRBD1, 6 bases. Germline V gene lookup returns CDR1 SGHKS and CDR2 YYEKEE (reference sequence). Trimming left V 5 bases short and J 8 bases short, with 14 bases between. The length of the CDR3 is 14 residues.